A single sample gave rise to the 6 T cell receptor beta chains below, sequenced in a study of T cells after posttransplantation cyclophosphamide. Clones were sequenced by immunoSEQ multiplex PCR, and TCRdb holds only the in-frame ones, with some missing. This table has approximately 40,000 clones, more than 70% appearing once. Busulfan-fludarabine conditioning, marrow transplant, and cyclophosphamide on days +3 and +4 were administered. Sequences were derived from CD4+ T cells sorted from blood, sampled roughly 250 weeks after a stem cell transplant with posttransplant cyclophosphamide. The receptors were sampled from a female patient aged 40-50 years who received an allogeneic stem cell transplant from a related donor, was CMV-positive, and had no GVHD. The graft donor may have contributed some T cells.

The genes are TRBV6-1 and TRBJ2-3; a possible D gene is TRBD1 (6 bases). The CDR3 is 15 amino acids. Trimming left V 3 bases short and J 0 bases short, with 10 bases between. Germline V gene data show CDR1 as MNHNS and CDR2 as SASEGT. The CDR3 loop is CASSDTGFSTDTQYF. DNA of the CDR3: TGTGCCAGCAGTGATACAGGGTTTAGCACAGATACGCAGTATTTT.

The chain couples TRBV19 to TRBJ1-1, with 8 nucleotides matching TRBD1. The CDR3 spans 14 residues. CDR1 is LNHDA and CDR2 is SQIVND in the germline V gene (reference sequence). The junction had 8 bases not matched to a gene; V was cut back by 7 bases and J by 4 bases. The DNA for the CDR3 is TGTGCCAGTACCATCAGGGGGCTTGGCACTGAAGCTTTCTTT. Its translation: CASTIRGLGTEAFF.

This clone was detected a few times. The J gene is TRBJ1-6, the V gene TRBV18, with TRBD1 matching 9 bases. CDR3 length: 15 amino acids. Germline V lookup: CDR1 KGHSH, CDR2 LQKENI. The V segment lost 4 bases and the J segment 7 bases; nucleotides outside the gene matches: 5. The CDR3, as DNA: TGTGCCAGCTCACAGGGACAGGGAAGAAATTCACCCCTCCACTTT. Amino acids: CASSQGQGRNSPLHF. Full variable domain (rest looked up from reference TRBV18 and TRBJ1-6): NAGVMQNPRHLVRRRGQEARLRCSPMKGHSHVYWYRQLPEEGLKFMVYLQKENIIDESGMPKERFSAEFPKEGPSILRIQQVVRGDSAAYFCASSQGQGRNSPLHFGNGTRLTVT.

The chain has TRBV5-1 and TRBJ1-1; 7 positions agree with TRBD1. Germline V gene sequence: CDR1 SGHRS, CDR2 YFSETQ. There are 16 residues in the CDR3. Unmatched junction bases numbered 7, after V lost 2 bases and J lost 0 bases. CDR3 sequence reads: CASSFISGQMNTEAFF. The CDR3 DNA reads TGCGCCAGCAGCTTCATATCGGGACAGATGAACACTGAAGCTTTCTTT.

The chain couples TRBV28 to TRBJ1-1; the D gene is possibly TRBD1 (6 bases). The germline V gene encodes CDR1 MDHEN and CDR2 SYDVKM. The CDR3 totals 15 residues. The V end was cut by 6 bases, the J end by 2 bases, with 16 bases between. The CDR3 DNA is TGTGCCAGCAGCGTTGGGGGGGGCTTAAACACTGAAGCTTTCTTT. This translates into CASSVGGGLNTEAFF.

V usage is TRBV2 and J usage is TRBJ1-1; tentative D call: TRBD1 (6 bases). V gave up 6 bases and J gave up 3 bases, with 11 bases separating them. CDR3 length equals 13 residues. Germline V gives CDR1 SNHLY, CDR2 FYNNEI. CDR3 nucleotide sequence: TGTGCCAGCAGACCCGGGACATACACTGAAGCTTTCTTT. Its protein is CASRPGTYTEAFF. Full variable domain (missing parts from reference TRBV2 and TRBJ1-1): EPEVTQTPSHQVTQMGQEVILRCVPISNHLYFYWYRQILGQKVEFLVSFYNNEISEKSEIFDDQFSVERPDGSNFTLKIRSTKLEDSAMYFCASRPGTYTEAFFGQGTRLTVV.